This T cell receptor (beta chain) derives from a study of shared T cell receptors in the human thymus. The V gene's germline CDR1 is MNHNS and CDR2 SASEGT. The CDR3 contains 14 residues. Unmatched junction bases numbered 2, after V lost 6 bases and J lost 0 bases. Produced via immunoSEQ multiplex PCR; TCRdb's table is partial and in-frame only. The table shows 720,000 or so clones, with approximately 85% occurring only once. Another study also made use of these data, one on human thymus T cells. That investigation notes: Resections obtained during corrective heart surgery supplied the thymus tissue. Seemingly biased V and J gene usage marked thymic and blood repertoires.

Sample: thymocytes. The TCR sequence derives from a girl under three years old with a congenital heart defect. The J gene is TRBJ1-1, the V gene TRBV6-1; 9 bases line up with TRBD1. The CDR3 coding sequence is TGTGCCAGCAGCAGGGACAGGGTGAACACTGAAGCTTTCTTT. This encodes CASSRDRVNTEAFF.